This passage covers 17 T cell receptor beta chains from one sample sequenced in a study of immune cell composition in non-small cell lung cancer (dated by TCRdb to about 2017). The library was produced with the immunoSEQ multiplex PCR assay. This immuneACCESS table, as held by TCRdb, lists in-frame sequences with V and J called but not all clones. Of the missing ones, under half trace to an unresolved V gene in checked studies; the others have no known cause. The sample table holds fewer than 3,500 clones, of which 70% to 85% were seen once. The ten largest account for under 25% of the sample. The sample consisted of lung tumor tissue. These receptors were taken from a human donor with non-small cell lung cancer.

This clone was counted only a few times. V and J are TRBV30 and TRBJ2-7, with TRBD2 matching 8 bases. The CDR3 sequence is 14 residues long. The V gene end was trimmed by 0 bases and the J gene end by 5 bases; junction bases not matched to a gene: 6. CDR1 is GTSNPN, CDR2 SVGIG, per germline (reference sequence). This CDR3 is CAWSVGGVLDEQYF. The CDR3 DNA reads TGTGCCTGGAGTGTCGGGGGGGTCCTGGACGAGCAGTACTTC.

This sequence joins TRBV4-1 and TRBJ2-5, with D maybe TRBD2 (6 bases). The V gene's germline CDR1 is MGHRA and CDR2 YSYEKL. Trimming removed 0 bases from V and 5 bases from J, with 16 bases in between. The CDR3 spans 16 residues. CDR3 amino acids: CASSQDQRLGTETQYF. The DNA of the CDR3 is TGCGCCAGCAGCCAAGATCAAAGACTAGGAACGGAGACCCAGTACTTC.

Concerning this clone itself: This sample also contains other DNA sequences that code for the same CDR3. This chain uses TRBV7-2 with TRBJ2-7; 7 bases match TRBD2. The CDR3 is 15 residues long. V trimming: 2 bases; J trimming: 2 bases; junction bases outside the gene matches: 6. In germline, CDR1 is SGHTA, CDR2 FQGNSA. As DNA, the CDR3 is TGTGCCAGCAGCTTATCGCTAGCGGAGGCCTACGAGCAGTACTTC. Translated: CASSLSLAEAYEQYF.

V usage is TRBV28 and J usage is TRBJ2-2; the match to TRBD1 covers 8 bases. The V and J ends lost 6 bases and 1 base, in that order; junction bases with no gene match: 4. The CDR3 totals 15 residues. Looked up from germline, CDR1 is MDHEN and CDR2 is SYDVKM. CDR3 bases: TGTGCCAGCAGGCCGGACAGGGAGAACACCGGGGAGCTGTTTTTT. Translated: CASRPDRENTGELFF.

CDR3 DNA sequence: TGTGCCAGCCGGACAGATAGCAATCAGCCCCAGCATTTT. Translated: CASRTDSNQPQHF. The chain links TRBV19 to TRBJ1-5; tentatively, D is TRBD1 (6 bases). V was pared by 9 bases and J by 0 bases, with 9 bases between. CDR1 and CDR2 (germline): LNHDA, SQIVND (reference sequence). The CDR3 has 13 residues.

The chain uses TRBV30 and TRBJ1-1; 8 bases map to TRBD1. V lost 3 bases and J lost 5; bases outside the gene matches: 5. The CDR3 has 13 residues. Germline loops: CDR1 GTSNPN, CDR2 SVGIG (reference sequence). CDR3 DNA sequence: TGTGCCTGGAGGACAGGGGATTGGACTGAAGCTTTCTTT. It yields the protein CAWRTGDWTEAFF.

In its sample, this clone was seen once. V and J are TRBV5-6 and TRBJ2-2; 7 nucleotides align to TRBD1. Germline lookup yields CDR1 SGHDT and CDR2 YYEEEE. There are 17 residues in the CDR3. The ends lost 1 base at V and 2 bases at J; junction bases unmatched: 8. The CDR3 loop reads CASSLYRGPQNTGELFF. The DNA of the CDR3 is TGTGCCAGCAGCTTGTACAGGGGTCCTCAAAACACCGGGGAGCTGTTTTTT.

This chain uses TRBV5-1 with TRBJ2-5; perhaps TRBD1 as D (6 bases). CDR3 length: 15 residues. V was shortened by 4 bases and J by 2 bases, with 15 bases between the two germline ends. Germline CDR1 SGHRS, CDR2 YFSETQ. The CDR3 loop reads CASSTRTEPQETQYF. Written as DNA, the CDR3 is TGCGCCAGCAGCACCAGGACAGAGCCACAAGAGACCCAGTACTTC.

The rearrangement uses TRBV5-8 and TRBJ2-6, with 7 bases that match TRBD1. Trimming at V came to 0 bases and at J to 5 bases, leaving 2 bases not matched to a gene. The CDR3 sequence is 15 residues long. The germline gives CDR1 SGHTS, CDR2 YDEGEE. CDR3 bases: TGTGCCAGCAGCTTGGGGGACAGCAGGGCCAACGTCCTGACTTTC. Translation: CASSLGDSRANVLTF.

The CDR3 DNA follows: TGTGCCAGCAGCTCTCGTCCGGTAACAGGACACTACACCGGGGAGCTGTTTTTT. It yields the protein CASSSRPVTGHYTGELFF. V is TRBV7-8 and J is TRBJ2-2, with a weak D call TRBD1 (5 bases). The CDR3 has 18 residues. Between the trimmed V and J ends, which lost 4 bases and 3 bases, there was a span of 21 bases. Germline V gene sequence: CDR1 SGHVS, CDR2 FQNEAQ.

J is TRBJ1-6 and V is TRBV29-1, with 9 bases that match TRBD1. The CDR3 is 13 residues long. The germline V gene encodes CDR1 SQVTM and CDR2 ANQGSEA. This CDR3 is CSARTGEDSPLHF. CDR3 sequence (DNA): TGCAGTGCTAGGACAGGGGAAGATTCACCCCTCCACTTT.

This sequence joins TRBV11-2 and TRBJ2-7; TRBD2 matches at 8 bases. Germline CDR1 SGHAT, CDR2 FQNNGV. V lost 5 bases to trimming and J lost 7 bases; unmatched junction nucleotides: 1. The CDR3 consists of 11 residues. The CDR3 coding sequence is TGTGCCAGCAGCCGGGGGGGAGAGCAGTACTTC. Encoded protein: CASSRGGEQYF.

V gene TRBV2 combines with J gene TRBJ2-5; TRBD1 might be the D (6 bases). Germline CDR1 and CDR2: SNHLY and FYNNEI. The CDR3 sequence is 14 residues long. Between the trimmed V and J ends, which lost 4 bases and 2 bases, there was a span of 11 bases. The CDR3: CASSGAGTQETQYF. Written as DNA, the CDR3 is TGTGCCAGCAGTGGGGCCGGGACACAAGAGACCCAGTACTTC.

The chain links TRBV19 to TRBJ2-1; a possible D gene is TRBD2 (6 bases). This CDR3 contains 14 residues. Germline V gene data show CDR1 as LNHDA and CDR2 as SQIVND (reference sequence). Trimming cost V 2 bases and J 10 bases, with 15 bases left between them. The DNA of the CDR3 is TGTGCCAGTAGTATAAACGAGCGGGTCAAAGAGCAGTTCTTC. Protein sequence: CASSINERVKEQFF.

The chain has TRBV21-1 and TRBJ1-1. TRBV21-1 corresponds to a pseudogene. The CDR3 is 20 residues long. The CDR3 reads CASSNEGEVLGIERGTEAFF. The DNA for the CDR3 is TGTGCCAGCAGCAACGAAGGGGAGGTTCTGGGAATTGAGAGAGGCACTGAAGCTTTCTTT.

The CDR3 is CASILRGSGFTDTQYF. The CDR3 DNA follows: TGTGCCAGCATCCTTCGGGGTAGCGGGTTCACAGATACGCAGTATTTT. The V and J genes are TRBV2 and TRBJ2-3, with 7 bases matching TRBD2. Germline V gene sequence: CDR1 SNHLY, CDR2 FYNNEI. After removal of 7 bases from V and 2 bases from J, the junction contained 12 bases not matched to a gene. CDR3 length: 16 amino acids.

The CDR3 spells CSVEVRGLGTDTQYF. In nucleotides, the CDR3 is TGCAGCGTTGAAGTCAGGGGACTAGGCACAGATACGCAGTATTTT. The chain combines TRBV29-1 with TRBJ2-3, with 8 bases identical to TRBD2. This CDR3 comprises 15 residues. The junction had 4 bases not matched to a gene; V was cut back by 1 base and J by 1 base. Germline V CDR1 and CDR2: SQVTM, ANQGSEA.